A single sample is the source of the 5 T cell receptor beta chains below, sequenced in a study of blood T cell repertoires in COVID-19. Profiled with immunoSEQ multiplex PCR; TCRdb holds only in-frame clones, not every one. In the table there are about 480,000 clones, about nine tenths of which are singletons. Sequenced: peripheral blood. All receptors come from a woman in her forties or fifties with COVID-19, enrolled during active disease.

This clone has only one observation. The rearrangement joins TRBV6-5 to TRBJ1-5, with 8 nucleotides matching TRBD1. The CDR3 contains 15 residues. V lost 5 bases, J lost 0 bases, and 3 bases stayed unmatched. Germline-derived CDR1 and CDR2 are MNHEY and SVGAGI. The CDR3 region has the DNA TGTGCCAGCAGTCTCGGGACAGGTAGCAATCAGCCCCAGCATTTT. This codes for CASSLGTGSNQPQHF.

The chain combines TRBV5-5 with TRBJ1-2; TRBD1 might be the D (5 bases). CDR3 size: 14 residues. V was trimmed by 0 bases and J by 8 bases, leaving 14 bases between them. Germline lookup yields CDR1 SGHKS and CDR2 YYEKEE (reference sequence). The CDR3 nucleotides read TGTGCCAGCAGCTTGGGCGGGACCAGCGAAGGCTACACCTTC. Protein sequence: CASSLGGTSEGYTF.

V usage is TRBV5-4 and J usage is TRBJ2-3; possible D gene TRBD1, 6 bases. The V end lost 2 bases, the J end lost 3 bases, and 13 bases lay between the germline ends. Germline V CDR1 and CDR2: SGHNT, YYREEE (reference sequence). This CDR3 spans 15 amino acids. CDR3 DNA sequence: TGTGCCAGCAGCTTCAGGGGCCAACCGACAGATACGCAGTATTTT. Protein sequence: CASSFRGQPTDTQYF.

V and J are TRBV19 and TRBJ1-1; TRBD1 might be the D (5 bases). The CDR3 runs to 14 residues. Trimming shortened V by 3 bases and J by 5 bases, and 13 bases separated the two germline ends. Germline V gene lookup returns CDR1 LNHDA and CDR2 SQIVND (reference sequence). CDR3 residues: CASSIWWGRTEAFF. The CDR3 DNA reads as TGTGCCAGTAGTATTTGGTGGGGGAGGACTGAAGCTTTCTTT.

The chain employs TRBV29-1 and TRBJ2-3; a weak D match, TRBD1 (6 bases). Trimming stripped 8 bases from V and 4 bases from J, with 13 bases between. Germline V gene lookup returns CDR1 SQVTM and CDR2 ANQGSEA. This CDR3 spans 12 amino acids. The CDR3 here is CSYNKGADTQYF. In DNA form, the CDR3 reads TGCAGCTACAATAAGGGGGCAGATACGCAGTATTTT.